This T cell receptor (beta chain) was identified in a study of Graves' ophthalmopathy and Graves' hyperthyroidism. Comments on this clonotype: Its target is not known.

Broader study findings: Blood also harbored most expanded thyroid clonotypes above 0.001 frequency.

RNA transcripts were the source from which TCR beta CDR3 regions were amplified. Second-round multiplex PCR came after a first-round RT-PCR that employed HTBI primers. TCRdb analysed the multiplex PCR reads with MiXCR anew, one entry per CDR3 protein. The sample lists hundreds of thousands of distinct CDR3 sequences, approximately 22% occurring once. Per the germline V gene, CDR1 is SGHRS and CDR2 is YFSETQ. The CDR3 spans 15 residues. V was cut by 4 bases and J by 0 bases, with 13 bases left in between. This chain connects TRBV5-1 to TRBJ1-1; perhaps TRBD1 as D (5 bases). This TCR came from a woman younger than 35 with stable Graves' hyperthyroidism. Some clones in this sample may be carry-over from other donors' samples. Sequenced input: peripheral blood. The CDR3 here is CASSQRDSLNTEAFF. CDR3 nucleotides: TGCGCCAGCAGCCAAAGGGACTCCCTGAACACTGAAGCTTTCTTT.